These T cell receptor beta chains were read from a single sample in a study of cytomegalovirus exposure and HLA in healthy donors. TCRdb's copy holds only in-frame clones and misses some; the assay was immunoSEQ multiplex PCR. The repertoire holds under 120,000 clones, with about three quarters as singletons. Source material: PBMCs. The origin of the receptors is a female donor in good health and CMV-seropositive. Both conserved end residues are part of each CDR3. Each record gives: J gene, V gene, clone size, CDR3 protein. Clone size is given for some rows only: seen once, a few or many times, or a class if the clone is expanded.

J gene: TRBJ2-1
V gene: TRBV4-1
clone size: NA
CDR3 protein: CASRVGSGDEQFF

J gene: TRBJ2-1
V gene: TRBV19
clone size: NA
CDR3 protein: CASSKGTGTGSYNEQFF

J gene: TRBJ1-4
V gene: TRBV5-1
clone size: NA
CDR3 protein: CASSLAGSPNEKLFF

J gene: TRBJ2-7
V gene: TRBV5-1
clone size: few
CDR3 protein: CASSLEGAAVQYF

J gene: TRBJ2-1
V gene: TRBV19
clone size: NA
CDR3 protein: CASSPERVGNEQFF

J gene: TRBJ1-2
V gene: TRBV2
clone size: NA
CDR3 protein: CASSEAPPDRNGYTF

J gene: TRBJ1-1
V gene: TRBV30
clone size: NA
CDR3 protein: CAWRAGANTEAFF

J gene: TRBJ2-1
V gene: TRBV5-1
clone size: NA
CDR3 protein: CASSAGPVRGEQFF

J gene: TRBJ2-7
V gene: TRBV5-8
clone size: NA
CDR3 protein: CASRLAGSVHEQYF

J gene: TRBJ1-3
V gene: TRBV28
clone size: NA
CDR3 protein: CASSLVQKHSGNTIYF

J gene: TRBJ2-1
V gene: TRBV7-6
clone size: NA
CDR3 protein: CASSLTAVSSYNEQFF

J gene: TRBJ1-1
V gene: TRBV5-1
clone size: NA
CDR3 protein: CASSLGTVGEAFF

J gene: TRBJ2-2
V gene: TRBV9
clone size: NA
CDR3 protein: CASSVDGRITGELFF

J gene: TRBJ1-1
V gene: TRBV29-1
clone size: NA
CDR3 protein: CSVDTQGSDTEAFF

J gene: TRBJ2-1
V gene: TRBV9
clone size: NA
CDR3 protein: CASSVTSGSSYNEQFF

J gene: TRBJ2-7
V gene: TRBV6-5
clone size: NA
CDR3 protein: CASSLRGQGNEQYF

J gene: TRBJ1-5
V gene: TRBV6-5
clone size: once
CDR3 protein: CASSASPGGIQPQHF

J gene: TRBJ2-5
V gene: TRBV14
clone size: NA
CDR3 protein: CASRRQGAIGTQYF

J gene: TRBJ1-2
V gene: TRBV30
clone size: NA
CDR3 protein: CAWSATPGQGAGYTF

J gene: TRBJ2-3
V gene: TRBV13
clone size: NA
CDR3 protein: CASSLRRQGRTDTQYF

J gene: TRBJ1-2
V gene: TRBV11-2
clone size: NA
CDR3 protein: CASSLWTGVYGYTF

J gene: TRBJ1-2
V gene: TRBV5-6
clone size: NA
CDR3 protein: CASRMSSLYGYTF

J gene: TRBJ2-2
V gene: TRBV6-1
clone size: NA
CDR3 protein: CASSRTGGTGELFF

J gene: TRBJ2-3
V gene: TRBV7-9
clone size: NA
CDR3 protein: CASSLQTDTQYF

J gene: TRBJ2-7
V gene: TRBV5-6
clone size: NA
CDR3 protein: CASSLEQLGHEQYF